This record looks at one T cell receptor beta chain sequence and its context. In the original workflow: Amplification with reference gene primers provided the estimates of nucleated cell counts. Using immunoSEQ multiplex PCR, the repertoire was profiled, and TCRdb retains in-frame clones only, with some absent. V, J and clone size were drawn from that table, and D and trimming were deduced from the DNA. In the table there are some 200,000 clones, around nine tenths of which are singletons. This specimen comes from a study of blood T cell repertoires in COVID-19. About the study: Spain, Italy and the United States supplied samples that represented acute and convalescent COVID-19. Sources were T cells, B-cell-depleted T cells, or PBMCs; the material itself was cDNA or gDNA.

The V and J ends lost 6 bases and 5 bases, in that order; junction bases with no gene match: 5. The CDR3 is 13 residues long. Germline lookup yields CDR1 KGHSH and CDR2 LQKENI. The J gene is TRBJ2-5, the V gene TRBV18; 8 bases are a match to TRBD1. The sequenced sample was peripheral blood. The clonotype was recovered from a man younger than 35 with active or convalescent COVID-19. The CDR3 is CASSRQGRETQYF. CDR3 nucleotides: TGTGCCAGCTCGCGACAGGGGCGGGAGACCCAGTACTTC.